This T cell receptor beta chain was retrieved from a study of beta chain features in type 1 diabetes. The authors reverse transcribed all of the isolated RNA, so sequencing captured expressed TCRB transcripts. Clones were sequenced by immunoSEQ multiplex PCR, and TCRdb holds only the in-frame ones, with some missing. The data hold hundreds of thousands of clones, with 15% to 19% observed a single time. On this clone itself: Other DNA variants within this sample encode the same CDR3.

Sorting based on CD45RO/CCR7/CD25/CD127/CD95/CD27 separated CD4+ naive, central memory, regulatory and stem cell-like memory cells. Germline-derived CDR1 and CDR2 are SGHTA and FQGNSA. V dropped 3 bases and J dropped 1 base, with 3 bases sitting between them. CDR3 length: 12 amino acids. V and J are TRBV7-2 and TRBJ2-5; no clear D gene. The sample taken for sequencing was naive CD4+ T cells from blood. The origin of this receptor is a man aged 18 to 29 in good health. The CDR3 coding sequence is TGTGCCAGCAGCTTTTTCCAAGAGACCCAGTACTTC. Its protein is CASSFFQETQYF.